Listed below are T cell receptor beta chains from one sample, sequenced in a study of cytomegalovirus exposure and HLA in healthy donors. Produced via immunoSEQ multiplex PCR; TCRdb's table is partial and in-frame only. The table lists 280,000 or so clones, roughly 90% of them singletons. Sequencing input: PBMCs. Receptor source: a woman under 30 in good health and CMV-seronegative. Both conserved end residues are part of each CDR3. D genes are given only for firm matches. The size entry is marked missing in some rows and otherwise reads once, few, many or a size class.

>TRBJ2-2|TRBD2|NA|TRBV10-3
CASTGLALLSTGELFF
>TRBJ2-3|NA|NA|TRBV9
CASSVGGSTDTQYF
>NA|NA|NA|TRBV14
CASSPQGSGEQYF
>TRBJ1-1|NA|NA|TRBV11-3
CASSKGGTEAFF
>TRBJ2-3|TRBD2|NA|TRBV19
CASSMVLAGGTDTQYF
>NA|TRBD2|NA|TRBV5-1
CASSEAGGAYEQYF
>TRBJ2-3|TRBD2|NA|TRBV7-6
CASSSSVGLAGGGAYNTQYF
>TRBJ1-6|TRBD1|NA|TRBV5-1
CASSLGTASPLHF
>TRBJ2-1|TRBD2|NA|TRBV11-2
CASSLSQTSANNEQFF
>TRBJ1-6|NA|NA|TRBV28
CASSLSGINSPLHF
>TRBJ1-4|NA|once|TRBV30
CAWTGEVLGEKLFF
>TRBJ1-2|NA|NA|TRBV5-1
CASSQKEGGNYGYTF
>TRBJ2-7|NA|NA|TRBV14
CASSQEVARSEQYF
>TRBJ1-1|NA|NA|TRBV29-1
CSALEGVTAEAFF
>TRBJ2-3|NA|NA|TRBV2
CASNPGSTDTQYF
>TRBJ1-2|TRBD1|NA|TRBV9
CASAGQFPRGYTF
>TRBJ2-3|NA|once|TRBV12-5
CASGYTSSDTQYF
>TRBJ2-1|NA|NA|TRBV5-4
CASSLGFRGINEQFF
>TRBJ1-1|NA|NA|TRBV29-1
CSVRGIMNTEAFF
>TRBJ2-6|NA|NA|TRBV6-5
CASSPTDGANVLTF
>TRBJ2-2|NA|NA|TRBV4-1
CASSHSQSVPGELFF
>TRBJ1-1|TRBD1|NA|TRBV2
CASSSQGRNTEAFF
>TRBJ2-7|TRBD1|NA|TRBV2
CASREPGGRNEQYF
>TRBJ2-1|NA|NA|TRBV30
CAWNLGGYEFF
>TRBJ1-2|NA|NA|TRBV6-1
CASADFSHYGYTF
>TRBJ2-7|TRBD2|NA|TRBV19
CASSNGLAVPYEQYF
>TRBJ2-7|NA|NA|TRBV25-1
CASSAPVGGSPYEQYF
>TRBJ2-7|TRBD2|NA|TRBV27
CARLARMYEQYF
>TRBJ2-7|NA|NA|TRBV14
CATPPPKTVNSSEQYF
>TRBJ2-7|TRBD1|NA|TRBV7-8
CASSPGQGSFEQYF
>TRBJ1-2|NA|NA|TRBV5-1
CASSFLIRDYGYTF